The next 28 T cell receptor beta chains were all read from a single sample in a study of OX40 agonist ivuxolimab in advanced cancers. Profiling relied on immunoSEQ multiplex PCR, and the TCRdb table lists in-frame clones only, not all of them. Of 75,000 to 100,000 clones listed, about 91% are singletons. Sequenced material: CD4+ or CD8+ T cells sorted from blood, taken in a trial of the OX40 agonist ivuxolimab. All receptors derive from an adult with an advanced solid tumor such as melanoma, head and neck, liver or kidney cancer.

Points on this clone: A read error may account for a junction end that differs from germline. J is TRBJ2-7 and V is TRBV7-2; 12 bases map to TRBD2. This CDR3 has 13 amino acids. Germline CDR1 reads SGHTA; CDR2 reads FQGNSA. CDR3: CASRLGTSGRKEF. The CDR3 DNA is TGTGCCAGCAGACTAGGGACTAGCGGGCGAAAAGAATTC.

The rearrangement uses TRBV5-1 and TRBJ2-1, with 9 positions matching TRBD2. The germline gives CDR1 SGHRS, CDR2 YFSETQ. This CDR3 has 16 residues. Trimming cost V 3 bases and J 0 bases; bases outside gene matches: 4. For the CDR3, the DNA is TGCGCCAGCAGCTCCCTTAGCGGGGGCTCCTACAATGAGCAGTTCTTC. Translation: CASSSLSGGSYNEQFF.

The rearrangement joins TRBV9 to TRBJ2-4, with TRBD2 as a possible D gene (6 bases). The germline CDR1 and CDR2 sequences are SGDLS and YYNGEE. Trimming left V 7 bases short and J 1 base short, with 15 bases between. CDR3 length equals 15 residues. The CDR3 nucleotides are TGTGCCAGCTCAGCGTCGGGGGATGCCAAAAACATTCAGTACTTC. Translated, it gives CASSASGDAKNIQYF.

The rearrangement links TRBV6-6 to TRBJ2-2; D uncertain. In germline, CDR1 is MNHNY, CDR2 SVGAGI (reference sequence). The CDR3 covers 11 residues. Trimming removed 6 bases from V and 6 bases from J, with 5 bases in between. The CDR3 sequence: CASSRAGELFF. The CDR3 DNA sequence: TGTGCCAGCAGCCGCGCCGGGGAGCTGTTTTTT.

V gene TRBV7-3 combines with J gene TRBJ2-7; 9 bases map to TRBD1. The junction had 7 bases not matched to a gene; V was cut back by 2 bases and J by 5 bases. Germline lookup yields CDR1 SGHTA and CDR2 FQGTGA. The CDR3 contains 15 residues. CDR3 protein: CASSLRSGQGNEQYF. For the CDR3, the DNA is TGTGCCAGCAGCTTACGGTCGGGACAGGGCAACGAGCAGTACTTC.

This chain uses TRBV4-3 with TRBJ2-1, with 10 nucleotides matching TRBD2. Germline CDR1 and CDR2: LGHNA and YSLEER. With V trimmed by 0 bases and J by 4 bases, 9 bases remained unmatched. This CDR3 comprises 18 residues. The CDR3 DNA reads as TGCGCCAGCAGCCAAGAGACCGCTAGCGGGAGTGGTTACAATGAGCAGTTCTTC. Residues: CASSQETASGSGYNEQFF.

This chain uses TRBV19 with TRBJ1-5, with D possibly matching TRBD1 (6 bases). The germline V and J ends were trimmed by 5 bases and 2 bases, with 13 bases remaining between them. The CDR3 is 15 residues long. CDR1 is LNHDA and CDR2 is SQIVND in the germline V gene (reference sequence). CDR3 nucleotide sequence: TGTGCCAGTAGTCTACAGGGCGATGGCAATCAGCCCCAGCATTTT. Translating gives CASSLQGDGNQPQHF.

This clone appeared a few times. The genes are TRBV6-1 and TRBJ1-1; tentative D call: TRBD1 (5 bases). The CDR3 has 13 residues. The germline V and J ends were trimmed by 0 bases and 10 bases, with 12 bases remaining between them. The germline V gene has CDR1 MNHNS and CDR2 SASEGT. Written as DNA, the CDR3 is TGTGCCAGCAGTGAAGCGCACGAGAGGGGAGCTTTCTTT. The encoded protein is CASSEAHERGAFF.

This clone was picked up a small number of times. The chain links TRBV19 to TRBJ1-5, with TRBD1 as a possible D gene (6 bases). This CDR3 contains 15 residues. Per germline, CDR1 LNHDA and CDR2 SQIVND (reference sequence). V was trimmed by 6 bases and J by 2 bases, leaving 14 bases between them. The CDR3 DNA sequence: TGTGCCAGTAGAAAGGACAGCCGTGGCAATCAGCCCCAGCATTTT. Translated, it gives CASRKDSRGNQPQHF.

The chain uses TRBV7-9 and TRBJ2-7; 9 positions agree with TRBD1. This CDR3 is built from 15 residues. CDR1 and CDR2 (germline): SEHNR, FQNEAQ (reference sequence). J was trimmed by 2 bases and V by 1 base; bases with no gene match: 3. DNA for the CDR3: TGTGCCAGCAGCTTAGTGGGACAGGGTCCCTACGAGCAGTACTTC. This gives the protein CASSLVGQGPYEQYF.

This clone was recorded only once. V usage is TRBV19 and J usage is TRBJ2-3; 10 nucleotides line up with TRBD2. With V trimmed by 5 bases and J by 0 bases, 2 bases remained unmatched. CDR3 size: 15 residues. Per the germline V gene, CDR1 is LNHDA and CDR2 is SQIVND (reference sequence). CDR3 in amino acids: CASSRLAGSTDTQYF. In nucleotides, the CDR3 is TGTGCCAGTAGTCGACTAGCGGGTAGCACAGATACGCAGTATTTT.

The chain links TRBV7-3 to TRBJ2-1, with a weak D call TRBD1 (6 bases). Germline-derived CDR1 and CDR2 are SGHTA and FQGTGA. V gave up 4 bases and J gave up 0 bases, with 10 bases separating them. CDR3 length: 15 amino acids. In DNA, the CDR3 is TGTGCCAGCAGCTCCACAGGGAGCTCCTACAATGAGCAGTTCTTC. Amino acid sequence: CASSSTGSSYNEQFF.

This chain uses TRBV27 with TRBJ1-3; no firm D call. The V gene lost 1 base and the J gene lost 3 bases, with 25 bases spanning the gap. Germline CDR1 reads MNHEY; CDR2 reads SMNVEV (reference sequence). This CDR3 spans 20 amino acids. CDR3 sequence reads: CASSLFIPTPLDLGGNTIYF. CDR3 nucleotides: TGTGCCAGCAGTTTATTTATCCCCACCCCGTTGGATCTCGGTGGAAACACCATATATTTT.

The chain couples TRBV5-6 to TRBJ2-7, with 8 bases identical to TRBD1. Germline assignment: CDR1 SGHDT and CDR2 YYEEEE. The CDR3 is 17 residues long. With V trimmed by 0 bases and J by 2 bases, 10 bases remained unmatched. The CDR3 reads CASSLARGTGYTYEQYF. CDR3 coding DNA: TGTGCCAGCAGCTTGGCCCGGGGGACAGGTTACACCTACGAGCAGTACTTC. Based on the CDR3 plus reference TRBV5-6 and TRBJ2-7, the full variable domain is DAGVTQSPTHLIKTRGQQVTLRCSPKSGHDTVSWYQQALGQGPQFIFQYYEEEERQRGNFPDRFSGHQFPNYSSELNVNALLLGDSALYLCASSLARGTGYTYEQYFGPGTRLTVT.

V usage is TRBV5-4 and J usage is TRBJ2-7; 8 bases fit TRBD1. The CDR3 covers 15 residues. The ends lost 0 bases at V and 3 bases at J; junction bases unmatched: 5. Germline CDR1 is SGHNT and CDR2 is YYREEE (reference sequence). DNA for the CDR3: TGTGCCAGCAGCTTGGTGGCAGGGGGCGACTACGAGCAGTACTTC. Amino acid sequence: CASSLVAGGDYEQYF. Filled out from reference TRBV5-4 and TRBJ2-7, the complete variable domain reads ETGVTQSPTHLIKTRGQQVTLRCSSQSGHNTVSWYQQALGQGPQFIFQYYREEENGRGNFPPRFSGLQFPNYSSELNVNALELDDSALYLCASSLVAGGDYEQYFGPGTRLTVT.

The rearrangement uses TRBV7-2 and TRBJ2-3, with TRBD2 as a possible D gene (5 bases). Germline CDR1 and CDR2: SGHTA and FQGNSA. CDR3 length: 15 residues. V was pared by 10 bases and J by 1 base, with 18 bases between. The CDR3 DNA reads TGTGCCACTAGGAGGAGCCTTCAAGGCACAGATACGCAGTATTTT. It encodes CATRRSLQGTDTQYF.

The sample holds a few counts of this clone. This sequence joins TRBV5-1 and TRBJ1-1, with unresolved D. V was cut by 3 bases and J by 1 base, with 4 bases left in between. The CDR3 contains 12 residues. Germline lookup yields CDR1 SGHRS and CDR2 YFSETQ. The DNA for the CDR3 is TGCGCCAGCAGCTGGGGGAACACTGAAGCTTTCTTT. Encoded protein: CASSWGNTEAFF. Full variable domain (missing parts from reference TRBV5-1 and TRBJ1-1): KAGVTQTPRYLIKTRGQQVTLSCSPISGHRSVSWYQQTPGQGLQFLFEYFSETQRNKGNFPGRFSGRQFSNSRSEMNVSTLELGDSALYLCASSWGNTEAFFGQGTRLTVV.

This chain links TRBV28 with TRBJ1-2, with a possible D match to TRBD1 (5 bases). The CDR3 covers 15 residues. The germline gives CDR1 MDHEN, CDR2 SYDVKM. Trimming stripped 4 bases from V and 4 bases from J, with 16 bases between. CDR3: CASSSPGAGFYGYTF. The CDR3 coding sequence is TGTGCCAGCAGTTCCCCCGGGGCCGGGTTCTATGGCTACACCTTC.

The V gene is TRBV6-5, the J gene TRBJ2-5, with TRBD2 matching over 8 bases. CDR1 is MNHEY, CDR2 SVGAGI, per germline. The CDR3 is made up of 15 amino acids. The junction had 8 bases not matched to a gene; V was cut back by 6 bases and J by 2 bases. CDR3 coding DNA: TGTGCCAGCAGCCAACCGGGAGGGGGGCAAGAGACCCAGTACTTC. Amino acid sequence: CASSQPGGGQETQYF.

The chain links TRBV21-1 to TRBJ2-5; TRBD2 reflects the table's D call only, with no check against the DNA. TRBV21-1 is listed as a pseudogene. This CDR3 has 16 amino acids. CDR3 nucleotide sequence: TGTGCCAGCAGCAAAGAGGCGACTAGTGGGAGCGAGACCCAGTACTTC. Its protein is CASSKEATSGSETQYF.

Here the CDR3 reads CASSLVGGAGEQYF. The CDR3 region has the DNA TGTGCCAGCAGCTTAGTGGGGGGCGCTGGAGAGCAGTACTTC. The chain employs TRBV11-2 and TRBJ2-7, with D perhaps TRBD1 or TRBD2 (6 bases each). The CDR3 has 14 residues. In germline, CDR1 is SGHAT, CDR2 FQNNGV. Trimming stripped 1 base from V and 7 bases from J, with 14 bases between.

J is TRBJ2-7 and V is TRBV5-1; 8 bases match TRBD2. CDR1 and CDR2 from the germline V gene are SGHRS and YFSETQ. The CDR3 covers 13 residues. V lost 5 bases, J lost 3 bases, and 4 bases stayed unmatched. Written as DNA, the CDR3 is TGCGCCAGCAGGACTAGCGAATACTACGAGCAGTACTTC. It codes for CASRTSEYYEQYF.

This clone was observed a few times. The DNA for the CDR3 is TGTGCCAGCAGCCACCGGGACAGGGTGGGAGCCAAAAACATTCAGTACTTC. Its protein is CASSHRDRVGAKNIQYF. This chain joins TRBV14 and TRBJ2-4; 9 bases are a match to TRBD1. From germline, CDR1 is SGHDN and CDR2 FVKESK. The length of the CDR3 is 17 residues. V lost 3 bases, J lost 0 bases, and 6 bases stayed unmatched.

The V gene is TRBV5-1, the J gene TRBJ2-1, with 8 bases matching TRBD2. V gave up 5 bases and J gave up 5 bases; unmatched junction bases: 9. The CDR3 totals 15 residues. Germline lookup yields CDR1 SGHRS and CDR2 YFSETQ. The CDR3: CASRFREGPNNEQFF. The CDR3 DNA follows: TGCGCCAGCAGATTTCGGGAGGGCCCCAACAATGAGCAGTTCTTC.

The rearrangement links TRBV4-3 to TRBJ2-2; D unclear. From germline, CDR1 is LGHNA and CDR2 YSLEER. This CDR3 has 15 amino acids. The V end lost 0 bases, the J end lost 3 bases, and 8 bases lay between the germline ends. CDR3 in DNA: TGCGCCAGCAGCCAAGAGAACAGTTACACCGGGGAGCTGTTTTTT. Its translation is CASSQENSYTGELFF.

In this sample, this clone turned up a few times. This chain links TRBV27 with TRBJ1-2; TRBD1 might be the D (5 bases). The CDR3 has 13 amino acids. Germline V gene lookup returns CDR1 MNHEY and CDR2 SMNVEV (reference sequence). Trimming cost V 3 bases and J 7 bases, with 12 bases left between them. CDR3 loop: CASSFGGFAGYTF. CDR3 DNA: TGTGCCAGCAGTTTCGGGGGGTTTGCTGGCTACACCTTC.

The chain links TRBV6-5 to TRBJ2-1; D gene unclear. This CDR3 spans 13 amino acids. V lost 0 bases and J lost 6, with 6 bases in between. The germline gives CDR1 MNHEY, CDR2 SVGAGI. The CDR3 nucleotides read TGTGCCAGCAGTTACTCGCGGCGCAATGAGCAGTTCTTC. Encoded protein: CASSYSRRNEQFF.

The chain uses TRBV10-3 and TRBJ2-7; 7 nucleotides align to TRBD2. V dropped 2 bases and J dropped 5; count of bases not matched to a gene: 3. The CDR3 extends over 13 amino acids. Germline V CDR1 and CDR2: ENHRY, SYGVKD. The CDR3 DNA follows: TGTGCCATCAGTGAGCGGGAGGCCCACGAGCAGTACTTC. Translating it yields CAISEREAHEQYF.